Described below is a single T cell receptor (beta chain) sequence and its context. The clone's antigen remains unknown. No base qualities exist here, and no much larger clone lies one base off it. The record originates from a study of blood T cell repertoires in COVID-19 (dated by TCRdb to the early 2020s). For the wider study: The collaborator samples originated in the United States, Italy and Spain and spanned the acute and convalescent phases of COVID-19. The material from the prospective study consisted of cDNA or gDNA derived from T cells, B-cell-depleted T cells, or PBMCs. Subjects who had been exposed to COVID-19, were actively infected with it, or had recovered from it provided the deeply sampled blood TCRbeta repertoires that made up the dataset. The repertoires were released in a freely available public database meant as a resource for research on the immune response to SARS-CoV-2. Samples were obtained from the ongoing ImmuneRACE study (first 160 participants) and from 950 to 1,500 subjects provided by 6 global collaborators. Sample metadata almost always included a de-identified subject ID, COVID-19 status, age in years and sex. Where available, HLA class I and class II types were obtained from metadata supplied by the sample provider rather than from assay-based typing. The study at large found these results: How much clinical and demographic metadata was included differed by source and by participant, and the metadata was provided uncurated.

Each collaborating institution followed its own protocols to collect whole blood in K2EDTA tubes. For TCRbeta analysis, collaborators shipped samples in one of three forms: frozen whole blood, isolated PBMCs, or DNA extracted from either of those sample types. From cysteine to phenylalanine, the CDR3 is 18 amino acids long. Only CDR3 DNA is held: 54 bases, read in frame from base 1. The V end gives up 5 bases and the J end 10 bases, leaving 17 bases in the junction not matched to a gene. CDR1 and CDR2 (LNHDA, SQIVND) derive from the germline V gene (reference sequence). TCRbeta CDR3 regions were amplified from genomic DNA using the immunoSEQ Assay, a bias-controlled multiplex PCR. The authors' analysis ran thus. Nucleated cell counts per sample were estimated from amplification of reference gene primers within the assay. To quantify the absolute abundance of each unique TCRbeta CDR3 rearrangement, sequence reads were collapsed and filtered. For each sample, productive Simpson clonality was calculated by taking the square root of Simpson's diversity index across productive rearrangements. This immuneACCESS table, as held by TCRdb, lists in-frame sequences with V and J called but not all clones. Of the missing ones, under half trace to an unresolved V gene in checked studies; the others have no known cause. The DNA was the basis for D and trimming; V, J and clone size are from that table. The sample table holds approximately 74,000 clones, of which 75% to 95% were seen once. Of the sample, 4.8% is held by the ten largest clones.

The source material was peripheral blood. The clonotype was recovered from a woman aged 60-70 years with active COVID-19. The chain employs TRBV19 and TRBJ1-6, and TRBD1 matches 10 of the central bases. The DNA reads as follows: TGTGCCAGTAGTTCCCAGAGGACAGGGGGGACCTCCAGCTCACCCCTCCACTTT. Translation gives CASSSQRTGGTSSSPLHF. The full variable domain, with segments outside the CDR3 supplied by the reference TRBV19 and TRBJ1-6 proteins, appears as DGGITQSPKYLFRKEGQNVTLSCEQNLNHDAMYWYRQDPGQGLRLIYYSQIVNDFQKGDIAEGYSVSREKKESFPLTVTSAQKNPTAFYLCASSSQRTGGTSSSPLHFGNGTRLTVT.